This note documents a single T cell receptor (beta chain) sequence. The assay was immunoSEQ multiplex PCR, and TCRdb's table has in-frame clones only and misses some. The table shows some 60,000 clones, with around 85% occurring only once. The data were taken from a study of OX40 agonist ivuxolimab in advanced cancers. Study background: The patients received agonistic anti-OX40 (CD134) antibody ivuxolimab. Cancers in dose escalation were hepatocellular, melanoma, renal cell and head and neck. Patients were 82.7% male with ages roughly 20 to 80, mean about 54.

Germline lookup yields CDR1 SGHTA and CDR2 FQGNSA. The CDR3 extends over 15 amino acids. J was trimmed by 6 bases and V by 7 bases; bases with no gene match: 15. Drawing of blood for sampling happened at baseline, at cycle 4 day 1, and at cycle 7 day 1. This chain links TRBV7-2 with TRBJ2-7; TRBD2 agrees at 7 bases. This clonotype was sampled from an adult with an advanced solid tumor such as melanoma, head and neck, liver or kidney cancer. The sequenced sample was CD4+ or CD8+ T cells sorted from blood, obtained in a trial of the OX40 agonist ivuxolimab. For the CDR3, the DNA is TGTGCCAGCAACGGCTGGCGGGAGTTTCTTTCCGAGCAGTACTTC. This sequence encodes CASNGWREFLSEQYF.